This T cell receptor beta chain was recovered during a study of blood T cell repertoires in COVID-19. Study information: The cDNA or gDNA used as material had been derived from T cells, B-cell-depleted T cells, or PBMCs.

Under the authors' procedure: Amplification of reference gene primers was used by the study to estimate nucleated cell counts. Repertoires were generated with immunoSEQ multiplex PCR, while TCRdb's copy carries only in-frame clones and drops some. That table furnishes V, J and clone size, whereas the DNA furnished D and trimming. There are about 330,000 clones in the sample; roughly 90% occur only once, and around 20% lies in the top ten. This receptor was identified in a woman aged 25-40 years who had recovered from COVID-19. The sequencing input was PBMCs or T cells enriched from blood (not recorded which).

The CDR3 loop is CASSPPGDEQFF. The CDR3 coding sequence is TGTGCCAGCAGCCCCCCGGGGGATGAGCAGTTCTTC. This rearrangement joins TRBV21-1 to TRBJ2-1; TRBD2 reflects the table's D call only, with no check against the DNA. TRBV21-1 is a pseudogene locus. This CDR3 has 12 residues.